The rows below give T cell receptor beta chains drawn from one sample of a study of shared clonotypes between healthy human individuals. Libraries were prepared by immunoSEQ multiplex PCR; TCRdb keeps only in-frame clonotypes and omits some of them. The data contain approximately 650,000 clones, roughly 96% of them singletons. The sequencing input was naive CD8+ T cells sorted from blood. The source of these receptors is a woman in her 30s in good health. CDR3s include the opening cysteine and the closing phenylalanine or tryptophan. The D gene is left open where the match is weak. A clone size is listed for some rows: how often the clone was seen (once, few, many), or a class if it is expanded.

D gene	J gene	clone size	V gene	CDR3 protein	CDR3 DNA
.	TRBJ2-3	.	TRBV29-1	CSALGSRTVHTQYF	TGCAGCGCATTAGGGTCCCGAACAGTCCATACGCAGTATTTT
TRBD2	TRBJ2-7	.	TRBV5-6	CASSLVLAGGREQYF	TGTGCCAGCAGCTTGGTCCTAGCGGGAGGACGCGAGCAGTACTTC
TRBD1	TRBJ2-2	.	TRBV19	CASRYAGGWNTGELFF	TGTGCCAGTAGATATGCAGGGGGCTGGAACACCGGGGAGCTGTTTTTT
TRBD1	TRBJ2-1	.	TRBV5-4	CASSPGQGVSNEQFF	TGTGCCAGCAGCCCAGGACAGGGGGTCAGCAATGAGCAGTTCTTC
.	TRBJ2-7	.	TRBV5-4	CASSLAGSDYEQYF	TGTGCCAGCAGCTTGGCCGGCAGCGACTACGAGCAGTACTTC
TRBD2	TRBJ2-7	.	TRBV11-2	CASSSTGLAGDSSYEQYF	TGTGCCAGCAGCTCAACCGGACTAGCGGGAGACAGCTCCTACGAGCAGTACTTC
.	TRBJ1-3	.	TRBV5-6	CASSLVPVASSGNTIYF	TGTGCCAGCAGCTTAGTCCCCGTCGCCTCCTCTGGAAACACCATATATTTT
.	TRBJ1-1	.	TRBV6-1	CASSDYGGETEAFF	TGTGCCAGCAGTGATTACGGGGGCGAGACTGAAGCTTTCTTT
.	TRBJ2-1	.	TRBV11-2	CASSSGRGGRDNEQFF	TGTGCCAGCAGCTCCGGAAGGGGGGGAAGGGACAATGAGCAGTTCTTC
.	TRBJ1-5	.	TRBV19	CASSLAPGRGSNQPQHF	TGTGCCAGTAGTTTAGCCCCGGGACGGGGGAGCAATCAGCCCCAGCATTTT
TRBD1	TRBJ2-7	.	TRBV10-3	CAISESGGVEQYF	TGTGCCATCAGTGAATCAGGGGGTGTTGAGCAGTACTTC
TRBD2	TRBJ2-7	.	TRBV7-9	CASSIPSGDYEQYF	TGTGCCAGCAGTATTCCTAGCGGGGACTACGAGCAGTACTTC
.	TRBJ2-7	once	TRBV19	CASSMFLGASYEQYF	TGTGCCAGTAGTATGTTCTTAGGGGCTTCCTACGAGCAGTACTTC
.	TRBJ2-7	.	TRBV7-9	CASSLVRRGHHEQYF	TGTGCCAGCAGCTTAGTTCGGCGGGGGCATCACGAGCAGTACTTC
.	TRBJ1-4	once	TRBV29-1	CSVLNREVDEKLFF	TGCAGCGTCCTCAACAGGGAAGTGGATGAAAAACTGTTTTTT
TRBD1	TRBJ1-1	.	TRBV25-1	CASSGGQGEAFF	TGTGCCAGCAGTGGGGGACAGGGAGAAGCTTTCTTT
.	TRBJ1-1	.	TRBV4-1	CASSHLGVRDTEAFF	TGCGCCAGCAGCCACCTCGGGGTTCGGGACACTGAAGCTTTCTTT
.	TRBJ1-2	.	TRBV11-2	CASSLLAGPRDGYTF	TGTGCCAGCAGCTTACTCGCAGGCCCTAGGGATGGCTACACCTTC
.	TRBJ2-1	once	TRBV6-1	CASSELAEGPYNEQFF	TGTGCCAGCAGTGAACTGGCGGAGGGACCTTACAATGAGCAGTTCTTC
.	TRBJ2-7	few	TRBV28	CASGYYSYEQYF	TGTGCTTCGGGCTACTACTCCTACGAGCAGTACTTC
TRBD2	TRBJ2-7	.	TRBV11-3	CASSLGTSGGEQYF	TGTGCCAGCAGCTTAGGGACTAGCGGGGGCGAGCAGTACTTC
TRBD1	TRBJ2-7	.	TRBV28	CASSFGDRGYEQYF	TGTGCCAGCAGTTTCGGGGACAGGGGGTACGAGCAGTACTTC
.	TRBJ2-2	.	TRBV27	CASSLGQNTGELFF	TGTGCCAGCAGTTTAGGGCAGAACACCGGGGAGCTGTTTTTT
TRBD1	TRBJ2-7	.	TRBV7-9	CASSVVGTGVSYEQYF	TGTGCCAGCAGCGTAGTGGGCACAGGGGTCTCCTACGAGCAGTACTTC
.	TRBJ2-2	.	TRBV5-1	CASSLVAGGAGELFF	TGCGCCAGCAGCTTGGTGGCAGGAGGTGCCGGGGAGCTGTTTTTT
.	TRBJ1-1	.	TRBV7-9	CASSLQGMNTEAFF	TGTGCCAGCAGCTTACAGGGAATGAACACTGAAGCTTTCTTT
.	TRBJ2-7	.	TRBV28	CASSPLGSYEQYF	TGTGCCAGCAGCCCCCTCGGGTCCTACGAGCAGTACTTC
.	TRBJ2-7	.	TRBV5-6	CASTNFHSDDSYEQYF	TGTGCCAGCACAAATTTCCACTCGGACGACTCCTACGAGCAGTACTTC
TRBD1	TRBJ1-4	.	TRBV6-1	CASSDTLWRTGDNEKLFF	TGTGCCAGCAGTGATACGTTGTGGAGGACAGGGGATAATGAAAAACTGTTTTTT
TRBD2	TRBJ2-1	.	TRBV27	CASSLSGTSAYNEQFF	TGTGCCAGCAGTTTATCCGGGACTAGCGCCTACAATGAGCAGTTCTTC
.	TRBJ1-2	.	TRBV5-6	CASSTGSDYGYTF	TGTGCCAGCAGCACAGGGTCGGACTATGGCTACACCTTC
.	TRBJ1-1	once	TRBV5-1	CASSPSAQFDTEAFF	TGCGCCAGCAGCCCGTCAGCCCAGTTTGACACTGAAGCTTTCTTT